This T cell receptor beta chain was identified in a study of human T cells and chemical hapten exposure. Study background: Variation in per-sample TCR yields came mainly from small pooled library volume differences. Study-wide results and caveats: Among TCRs, those above 1 in 1000 frequency were unaffected by DPC sensitization.

Unfractionated whole blood yielded total RNA. With respect to this clonotype: Its specificity is not known. A much more abundant neighbour one base away suggests this may be a read error.

The library labeled individual cDNA molecules by adding unique molecular identifiers to them. The authors' processing: 95,638 TCRs per sample was the median, with a range of 23,224 to 690,600. TCRdb re-called the 5' RACE reads through MiXCR, storing one row per CDR3 protein. These V and J calls derive from TCRdb rather than the authors' analysis. The profile shows 120,000 to 150,000 distinct CDR3 sequences, around 4.1% of them singletons. The V gene's germline CDR1 is DFQATT and CDR2 SNEGSKA (reference sequence). The CDR3 runs to 13 residues. The trim removed 6 bases at V and 3 bases at J, leaving 4 bases unmatched.

The TCR originated in a female donor in good health. The rearrangement joins TRBV20-1 to TRBJ1-1, with 10 bases fitting TRBD1. CDR3 protein: CSADRGADTEAFF. The CDR3 nucleotides read TGCAGTGCGGACAGGGGGGCTGACACTGAAGCTTTCTTT.